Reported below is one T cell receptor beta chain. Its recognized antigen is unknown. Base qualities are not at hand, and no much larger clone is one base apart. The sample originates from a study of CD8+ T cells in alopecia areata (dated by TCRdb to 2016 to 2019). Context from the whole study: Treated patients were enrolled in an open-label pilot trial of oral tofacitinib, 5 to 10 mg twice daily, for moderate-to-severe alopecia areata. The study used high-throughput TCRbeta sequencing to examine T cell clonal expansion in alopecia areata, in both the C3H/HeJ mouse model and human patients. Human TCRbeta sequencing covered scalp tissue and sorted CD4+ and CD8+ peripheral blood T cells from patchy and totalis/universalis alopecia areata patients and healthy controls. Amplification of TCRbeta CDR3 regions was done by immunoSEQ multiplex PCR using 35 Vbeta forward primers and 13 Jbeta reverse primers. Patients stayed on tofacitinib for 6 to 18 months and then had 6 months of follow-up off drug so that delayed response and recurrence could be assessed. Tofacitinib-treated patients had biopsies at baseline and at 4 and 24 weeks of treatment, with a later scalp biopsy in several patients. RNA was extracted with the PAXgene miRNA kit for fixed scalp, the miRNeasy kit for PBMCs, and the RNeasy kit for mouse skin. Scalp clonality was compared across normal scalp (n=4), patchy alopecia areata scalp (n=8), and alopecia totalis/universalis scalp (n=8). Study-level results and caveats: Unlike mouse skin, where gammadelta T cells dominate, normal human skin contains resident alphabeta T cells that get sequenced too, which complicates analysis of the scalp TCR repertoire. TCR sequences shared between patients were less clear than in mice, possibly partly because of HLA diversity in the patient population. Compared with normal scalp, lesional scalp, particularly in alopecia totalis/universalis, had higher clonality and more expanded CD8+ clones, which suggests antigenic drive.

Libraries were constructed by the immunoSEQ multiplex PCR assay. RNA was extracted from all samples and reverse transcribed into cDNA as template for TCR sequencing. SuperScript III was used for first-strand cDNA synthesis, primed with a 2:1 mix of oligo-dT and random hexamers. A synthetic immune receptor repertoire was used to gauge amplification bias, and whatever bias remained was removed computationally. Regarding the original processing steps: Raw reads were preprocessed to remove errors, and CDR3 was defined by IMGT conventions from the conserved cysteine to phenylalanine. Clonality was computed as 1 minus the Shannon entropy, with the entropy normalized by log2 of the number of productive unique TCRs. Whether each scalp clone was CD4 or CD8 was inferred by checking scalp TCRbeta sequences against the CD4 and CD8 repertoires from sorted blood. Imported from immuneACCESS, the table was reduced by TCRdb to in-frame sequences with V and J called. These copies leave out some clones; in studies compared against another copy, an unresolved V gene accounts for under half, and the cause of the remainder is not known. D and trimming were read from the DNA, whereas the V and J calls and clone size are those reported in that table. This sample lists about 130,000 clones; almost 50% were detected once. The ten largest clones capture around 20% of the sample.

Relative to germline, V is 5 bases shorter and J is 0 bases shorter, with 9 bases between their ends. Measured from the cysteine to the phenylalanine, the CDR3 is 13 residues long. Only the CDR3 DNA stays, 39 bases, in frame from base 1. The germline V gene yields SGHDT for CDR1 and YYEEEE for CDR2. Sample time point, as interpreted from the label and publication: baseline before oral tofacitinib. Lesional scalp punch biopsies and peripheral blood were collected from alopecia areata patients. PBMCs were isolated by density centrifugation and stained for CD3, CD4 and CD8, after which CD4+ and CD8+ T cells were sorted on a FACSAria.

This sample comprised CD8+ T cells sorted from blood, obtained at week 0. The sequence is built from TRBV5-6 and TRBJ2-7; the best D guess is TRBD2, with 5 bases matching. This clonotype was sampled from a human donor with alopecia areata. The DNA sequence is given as TGTGCCAGCAGACTGACTATCTCCTACGAGCAGTACTTC. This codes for CASRLTISYEQYF.